This T cell receptor beta chain came from a study of T-cell memory formation after mild COVID-19. Study summary: Across donors, TCR clusters were largely donor specific.

General study findings and limits: CD4+ contracting clones were mainly CM and EM; CD8+ ones, EMRA. Pre-infection memory held some responding clones, suggesting pre-existing cross-reactive T cells responded.

Points on this clonotype: As yet, its antigen is unknown.

Constant-segment primers were used for 5'RACE, and the resulting TCR alpha and TCR beta cDNA libraries carried sample barcodes and UMIs. In TCRdb, the 5' RACE reads were re-called with MiXCR into one record per CDR3 protein. This table has a few hundred thousand distinct CDR3 sequences, roughly 19% appearing once. This CDR3 region has 16 residues. Looked up from germline, CDR1 is SEHNR and CDR2 is FQNEAQ (reference sequence). The V gene lost 6 bases and the J gene lost 0 bases, with 16 bases spanning the gap. The material sequenced was PBMCs or a T cell subset sorted from them (not recorded which). The TCR was taken from a man aged 18 to 29 who had mild COVID-19 (a few samples of this study predate the infection). Cell type and time point are not known. This chain uses TRBV7-9 with TRBJ2-3; maybe TRBD1 (6 bases). CDR3 in amino acids: CASSILGQGSTDTQYF. DNA of the CDR3: TGTGCCAGCAGTATCCTTGGGCAGGGGAGCACAGATACGCAGTATTTT.